Listed here are 22 T cell receptor beta chains from one sample, sequenced in a study of CD8+ T cells in alopecia areata. Collection of lesional scalp punch biopsies and peripheral blood was performed in alopecia areata patients. Following RNA extraction, reverse transcription yielded cDNA that acted as the sequencing template. The method was immunoSEQ multiplex PCR; TCRdb's version includes in-frame clones alone and lacks a portion of them. The table has roughly 14,000 clones, 58% seen once. Sequences were derived from skin, sampled at week 0. The receptors come from a human donor with alopecia areata.

This clone was counted only a few times. The chain has TRBV7-2 and TRBJ2-5, with TRBD2 matching over 8 bases. Germline lookup yields CDR1 SGHTA and CDR2 FQGNSA. Trimming at V came to 0 bases and at J to 0 bases, leaving 6 bases not matched to a gene. The CDR3 has 17 amino acids. Here the CDR3 DNA reads TGTGCCAGCAGCTTAGCCCGGGGGGGGCCCCACCAAGAGACCCAGTACTTC. Its protein product is CASSLARGGPHQETQYF. The complete variable domain, with remaining parts taken from reference TRBV7-2 and TRBJ2-5, reads GAGVSQSPSNKVTEKGKDVELRCDPISGHTALYWYRQSLGQGLEFLIYFQGNSAPDKSGLPSDRFSAERTGGSVSTLTIQRTQQEDSAVYLCASSLARGGPHQETQYFGPGTRLLVL.

The gene calls are TRBV4-2 and TRBJ2-7; D gene uncertain. The CDR3 extends over 18 amino acids. The V end was cut by 4 bases, the J end by 4 bases, with 26 bases between. The germline V gene encodes CDR1 LGHNA and CDR2 YNFKEQ. CDR3: CASSPPTTVALPPYEQYF. The CDR3 region has the DNA TGTGCCAGCAGCCCCCCCACTACAGTGGCCCTTCCCCCTTACGAGCAGTACTTC.

The J gene is TRBJ1-1, the V gene TRBV7-9; no clear D gene. V lost 1 base and J lost 2, with 5 bases in between. The CDR3 consists of 13 residues. Germline-derived CDR1 and CDR2 are SEHNR and FQNEAQ (reference sequence). CDR3 sequence reads: CASSLEHNTEAFF. The CDR3 region has the DNA TGTGCCAGCAGCTTAGAGCATAACACTGAAGCTTTCTTT.

The gene calls are TRBV7-6 and TRBJ1-5; TRBD1 matches at 7 bases. The CDR3 contains 15 residues. Germline V gene data show CDR1 as SGHVS and CDR2 as FNYEAQ. With 1 base clipped from V and 3 bases from J, the junction kept 3 bases outside the gene matches. The CDR3 sequence is CASSLGRGPNQPQHF. In DNA form, the CDR3 reads TGTGCCAGCAGCTTAGGAAGGGGGCCCAATCAGCCCCAGCATTTT.

This clone rates as large. The chain couples TRBV28 to TRBJ2-7; 8 bases are a match to TRBD2. The V and J ends lost 3 bases and 6 bases, in that order; junction bases with no gene match: 16. Germline V CDR1 and CDR2: MDHEN, SYDVKM. The CDR3 is 17 amino acids. CDR3 coding DNA: TGTGCCAGCAGTTTGATCCCTCCCGGGACTAGGTATGGCGAGCAGTACTTC. It specifies CASSLIPPGTRYGEQYF.

V is TRBV30 and J is TRBJ1-4; weak D call: TRBD1 (5 bases). Germline V gives CDR1 GTSNPN, CDR2 SVGIG (reference sequence). The CDR3 extends over 14 amino acids. Between the trimmed V and J ends, which lost 1 base and 3 bases, there was a span of 9 bases. DNA of the CDR3: TGTGCCTGGAGTGAGGGGCAGCCTAATGAAAAACTGTTTTTT. As protein: CAWSEGQPNEKLFF.

The chain uses TRBV28 and TRBJ2-7; weak D call: TRBD1 (6 bases). V gave up 6 bases and J gave up 0 bases, with 15 bases separating them. The CDR3 has 15 residues. In germline, CDR1 is MDHEN, CDR2 SYDVKM. CDR3 loop: CASRSGTLYSYEQYF. The CDR3 nucleotides are TGTGCCAGCAGATCCGGGACACTTTACTCCTACGAGCAGTACTTC. The full variable domain, in which reference TRBV28 and TRBJ2-7 provide the parts outside the CDR3, is DVKVTQSSRYLVKRTGEKVFLECVQDMDHENMFWYRQDPGLGLRLIYFSYDVKMKEKGDIPEGYSVSREKKERFSLILESASTNQTSMYLCASRSGTLYSYEQYFGPGTRLTVT.

CDR3 region: CASMADRGIGGDTQYF. The CDR3 bases are TGTGCCAGTATGGCGGACAGGGGGATTGGAGGGGATACGCAGTATTTT. The rearrangement links TRBV19 to TRBJ2-3, with 10 nucleotides matching TRBD1. There are 16 residues in the CDR3. V trimming: 7 bases; J trimming: 6 bases; junction bases outside the gene matches: 13. Germline CDR1 is LNHDA and CDR2 is SQIVND (reference sequence).

A single count supports this clone. One end of the junction does not line up with germline, which may come from a read error. The chain links TRBV6-5 to TRBJ1-2; no firm D call. The CDR3 is made up of 12 amino acids. Germline CDR1 and CDR2: MNHEY and SVGAGI. The CDR3 sequence is CASSNSGYGYTF. CDR3 nucleotide sequence: TGTGCCAGCAGTAACTCGGGGTATGGCTACACCTTC.

This clone occurred a few times. The CDR3: CASRFGQLGAYEKLFF. Here the CDR3 DNA reads TGCGCCAGCAGATTCGGACAGTTAGGGGCCTATGAAAAACTGTTTTTT. V is TRBV5-1 and J is TRBJ1-4, with D tentatively TRBD1 (6 bases). This CDR3 contains 16 residues. V lost 5 bases and J lost 6, with 20 bases in between. Germline V gene sequence: CDR1 SGHRS, CDR2 YFSETQ.

By its share, this clone is medium-sized (0.01 to 0.1%). The chain is built from TRBV4-1 and TRBJ2-7; D is unclear. CDR1 MGHRA and CDR2 YSYEKL come from the germline V gene. The CDR3 loop spans 14 amino acids. V was clipped by 2 bases and J by 1 base, with 9 bases between them. The CDR3 region has the DNA TGCGCCAGCAGCCAAACAGCAAGATCCTACGAGCAGTACTTC. Translation: CASSQTARSYEQYF.

This clone appeared a few times. The CDR3 DNA reads TGTGCCAGCAGTTTTGGGGGGTACCAAGAGACCCAGTACTTC. It yields the protein CASSFGGYQETQYF. V is TRBV27 and J is TRBJ2-5; the D gene is possibly TRBD2 (6 bases). V lost 3 bases, J lost 0 bases, and 8 bases lay in between. This CDR3 is built from 14 residues. From germline, CDR1 is MNHEY and CDR2 SMNVEV (reference sequence).

This clone is labeled medium-sized. The identical CDR3 is also encoded by other nucleotide sequences in the sample. The chain employs TRBV4-1 and TRBJ2-3; D tentatively fits TRBD1 or TRBD2 (5 bases each). V was cut by 0 bases and J by 5 bases, with 12 bases left in between. The CDR3 has 15 residues. Germline values: CDR1 MGHRA, CDR2 YSYEKL. CDR3 nucleotide sequence: TGCGCCAGCAGCCAAGAGTGGGCAGGGAGAGATACGCAGTATTTT. It is translated as CASSQEWAGRDTQYF.

The CDR3 protein is CATSRGAGGNEQFF. The CDR3, as DNA: TGTGCCACCAGCAGAGGGGCCGGGGGAAATGAGCAGTTCTTC. The chain carries TRBV15 and TRBJ2-1; tentative D call: TRBD2 (6 bases). CDR3 length equals 14 residues. Looked up from germline, CDR1 is LNHNV and CDR2 is YYDKDF (reference sequence). Trimming cost V 1 base and J 7 bases, with 11 bases left between them.

This sequence joins TRBV28 and TRBJ2-6; D tentatively reads TRBD1 or TRBD2 (5 bases each). This CDR3 is 16 amino acids long. The V gene lost 3 bases and the J gene lost 5 bases, with 14 bases spanning the gap. In germline, CDR1 is MDHEN, CDR2 SYDVKM. The DNA for the CDR3 is TGTGCCAGCAGTTTGCCTCGGGGCCATAGGGCCAACGTCCTGACTTTC. Its translation: CASSLPRGHRANVLTF.

This clone was seen a few times. The V call is TRBV6-1, the J call TRBJ2-3; unclear D gene. V dropped 8 bases and J dropped 2 bases, with 5 bases sitting between them. Germline-derived CDR1 and CDR2 are MNHNS and SASEGT. CDR3 length: 11 residues. CDR3: CASRATDTQYF. The CDR3 coding sequence is TGTGCCAGCCGAGCCACAGATACGCAGTATTTT.

V is TRBV29-1 and J is TRBJ1-1; 7 bases map to TRBD1. The junction had 10 bases not matched to a gene; V was cut back by 3 bases and J by 6 bases. There are 14 residues in the CDR3. Germline V gene lookup returns CDR1 SQVTM and CDR2 ANQGSEA. CDR3 bases: TGCAGCGTTGACATGGCAGGGGGATTTTCTGAAGCTTTCTTT. Translating gives CSVDMAGGFSEAFF.

The V gene is TRBV7-2, the J gene TRBJ1-2; D gene unclear. The CDR3 is 16 residues long. V lost 5 bases to trimming and J lost 2 bases, with 18 bases between them. Germline V CDR1 and CDR2: SGHTA, FQGNSA. The CDR3 loop is CASSLSTGGENYGYTF. The CDR3 nucleotides read TGTGCCAGCAGCCTCAGCACCGGCGGGGAAAACTATGGCTACACCTTC.

The chain uses TRBV28 and TRBJ1-6, with D unclear. The germline CDR1 and CDR2 sequences are MDHEN and SYDVKM. The V and J ends lost 8 bases and 7 bases respectively, with 12 bases between them. This CDR3 is built from 13 residues. CDR3 sequence reads: CASAPPANSPLHF. CDR3 sequence (DNA): TGTGCCAGCGCCCCCCCCGCCAATTCACCCCTCCACTTT.

The chain combines TRBV7-2 with TRBJ2-5; possible D gene TRBD2, 6 bases. Germline values: CDR1 SGHTA, CDR2 FQGNSA. V lost 3 bases and J lost 5, with 10 bases in between. This CDR3 contains 13 residues. The CDR3 sequence is CASSFNRGETQYF. In DNA form, the CDR3 reads TGTGCCAGCAGCTTTAACCGGGGGGAGACCCAGTACTTC.

The genes are TRBV7-2 and TRBJ2-3; perhaps D is TRBD1 or TRBD2 (6 bases each). The CDR3 covers 14 residues. Germline assignment: CDR1 SGHTA and CDR2 FQGNSA. V was shortened by 7 bases and J by 4 bases, with 15 bases between the two germline ends. CDR3 sequence reads: CASIRGGPADTQYF. In nucleotides, the CDR3 is TGTGCCAGCATCCGAGGGGGGCCAGCAGATACGCAGTATTTT.

This clone was detected only a few times. This chain links TRBV27 with TRBJ2-3; TRBD2 aligns across 10 bases. CDR1 is MNHEY, CDR2 SMNVEV, per germline (reference sequence). CDR3 length equals 14 residues. Unmatched junction bases numbered 3, after V lost 7 bases and J lost 2 bases. The DNA of the CDR3 is TGTGCCAGCAAAGCGGGGGGGGTCACAGATACGCAGTATTTT. This codes for CASKAGGVTDTQYF.